The 17 T cell receptor beta chains in this list originate from one sample, sequenced in a study of a mutant IDH1 vaccine in newly diagnosed glioma. Produced via immunoSEQ multiplex PCR; TCRdb's table is partial and in-frame only. Here the sample spans 84,000 or so clones, approximately 75% being singletons. The antigens these receptors bind are not known. The time point here: week 47, end of study. Vaccination comprised doses that each held 300 ug of mutant IDH1 20-mer peptide, plus topical imiquimod. The specimen comprised PBMCs, sampled from a glioma patient whose treatment included an IDH1 peptide vaccine. The receptors derive from a man aged 40-49 years with glioma.

This clone was observed a few times. V gene TRBV6-4 combines with J gene TRBJ1-4, with 9 positions matching TRBD1. V lost 7 bases, J lost 4 bases, and 10 bases stayed unmatched. CDR3 length: 16 amino acids. Germline V gene sequence: CDR1 MRHNA, CDR2 SNTAGT. The CDR3: CASNPTGGPRNEKLFF. CDR3 DNA sequence: TGTGCCAGCAACCCGACAGGGGGACCGCGTAATGAAAAACTGTTTTTT.

This clone appeared many times. CDR3: CASSVRGLAESYEQYF. The CDR3 DNA follows: TGTGCCAGCAGTGTAAGGGGGCTAGCGGAATCATACGAGCAGTACTTC. This chain links TRBV27 with TRBJ2-7, with D perhaps assigned TRBD1 or TRBD2 (7 bases each). The CDR3 has 16 amino acids. Trimming pared 5 bases from V and 4 bases from J, leaving 21 bases between. CDR1 is MNHEY and CDR2 is SMNVEV in the germline V gene (reference sequence).

J is TRBJ1-1 and V is TRBV7-8; D remains unclear. Germline values: CDR1 SGHVS, CDR2 FQNEAQ. CDR3 length: 11 amino acids. Trimming removed 5 bases from V and 3 bases from J, with 4 bases in between. This CDR3 reads CASSPDTEAFF. In nucleotides, the CDR3 is TGTGCCAGCAGCCCGGACACTGAAGCTTTCTTT.

The gene calls are TRBV27 and TRBJ2-7; 8 bases are shared with TRBD1. The CDR3 totals 15 residues. CDR1 and CDR2 from the germline V gene are MNHEY and SMNVEV (reference sequence). J gave up 4 bases and V 5 bases, and 10 bases lay outside the gene matches. The CDR3 bases are TGTGCCAGCAGTCGGACAGGGTTCGCGTTGTACGAGCAGTACTTC. This codes for CASSRTGFALYEQYF.

The chain uses TRBV14 and TRBJ2-7; the D gene is possibly TRBD2 (5 bases). Germline V CDR1 and CDR2: SGHDN, FVKESK. The germline V and J ends were trimmed by 4 bases and 5 bases, with 9 bases remaining between them. CDR3 length equals 12 residues. The CDR3 DNA follows: TGTGCCAGCAGCCCTGGAGGCCACGAGCAGTACTTC. Protein sequence: CASSPGGHEQYF.

The chain couples TRBV11-2 to TRBJ2-7, with 12 bases that match TRBD1. The V segment lost 5 bases and the J segment 5 bases; nucleotides outside the gene matches: 4. Germline CDR1 SGHAT, CDR2 FQNNGV. The CDR3 runs 14 residues. The CDR3 nucleotides are TGTGCCAGCAGCACCGGGACAGGGGGCAACGAGCAGTACTTC. It translates to CASSTGTGGNEQYF.

The chain employs TRBV9 and TRBJ1-1; no clear D. CDR3 length: 13 residues. V was clipped by 2 bases and J by 2 bases, with 7 bases between them. The germline V gene encodes CDR1 SGDLS and CDR2 YYNGEE. The CDR3 here is CASSVQSNTEAFF. As DNA, the CDR3 is TGTGCCAGCAGCGTCCAAAGTAACACTGAAGCTTTCTTT.

The genes are TRBV2 and TRBJ1-2, with 7 bases lining up with TRBD1. This CDR3 is built from 13 residues. The V gene end was trimmed by 3 bases and the J gene end by 6 bases; junction bases not matched to a gene: 4. Germline V CDR1 and CDR2: SNHLY, FYNNEI. The CDR3 loop reads CASSDPGGDGYTF. Here the CDR3 DNA reads TGTGCCAGCAGTGATCCAGGGGGGGATGGCTACACCTTC.

The rearrangement links TRBV6-1 to TRBJ2-7; D not certain. Germline values: CDR1 MNHNS, CDR2 SASEGT. Trimming took off 0 bases at V and 7 bases at J, with 10 bases between the two ends. This CDR3 spans 13 amino acids. The chain's CDR3 is CASSEAGPVEQYF. For the CDR3, the DNA is TGTGCCAGCAGTGAAGCTGGACCGGTGGAGCAGTACTTC.

The gene calls are TRBV7-9 and TRBJ2-7; unclear D gene. V was clipped by 1 base and J by 0 bases, with 7 bases between them. Germline V CDR1 and CDR2: SEHNR, FQNEAQ (reference sequence). The CDR3 sequence is 14 residues long. The CDR3 nucleotides read TGTGCCAGCAGCTTAGAGGGCGGCTCCTACGAGCAGTACTTC. The encoded protein is CASSLEGGSYEQYF.

The V call is TRBV15, the J call TRBJ1-5; D remains unclear. Trimming stripped 1 base from V and 1 base from J, with 5 bases between. The CDR3 has 14 residues. Looked up from germline, CDR1 is LNHNV and CDR2 is YYDKDF (reference sequence). The CDR3 is CATSRALSNQPQHF. CDR3 coding DNA: TGTGCCACCAGCAGAGCACTGAGCAATCAGCCCCAGCATTTT.

The chain couples TRBV4-3 to TRBJ2-7, with 13 bases that match TRBD2. CDR1 LGHNA and CDR2 YSLEER come from the germline V gene. With V trimmed by 4 bases and J by 6 bases, 9 bases remained unmatched. The CDR3 sequence is 16 residues long. CDR3: CASSRGPGLAGFEQYF. The CDR3 DNA reads TGCGCCAGCAGCCGAGGCCCGGGACTAGCGGGGTTCGAGCAGTACTTC.

The chain carries TRBV19 and TRBJ1-1; TRBD1 is a possible D gene (5 bases). Germline CDR1 and CDR2: LNHDA and SQIVND (reference sequence). Trimming pared 5 bases from V and 7 bases from J, leaving 17 bases between. The CDR3 totals 14 residues. The CDR3 loop is CASSPTSGYGEAFF. The DNA of the CDR3 is TGTGCCAGTAGTCCAACCTCAGGGTACGGTGAAGCTTTCTTT.

V is TRBV21-1 and J is TRBJ2-2; no check of the table's D call, TRBD1, against the DNA was made. TRBV21-1 is an annotated pseudogene. The CDR3 runs 17 residues. The CDR3 DNA sequence: TGTGCCAGCACCCCCCAGGTAGATAATTGTTTATCCGGGGAGCTGTTTTTT. Translation: CASTPQVDNCLSGELFF.

The chain employs TRBV29-1 and TRBJ1-2; TRBD1 matches at 11 bases. With V trimmed by 6 bases and J by 3 bases, 6 bases remained unmatched. The CDR3 loop spans 14 amino acids. From germline, CDR1 is SQVTM and CDR2 ANQGSEA. This CDR3 is CSVGRGQGDYGYTF. The CDR3 DNA is TGCAGCGTCGGTAGGGGACAGGGGGACTATGGCTACACCTTC.

This chain joins TRBV18 and TRBJ2-5; TRBD1 matches at 8 bases. V gave up 4 bases and J gave up 4 bases; unmatched junction bases: 5. In germline, CDR1 is KGHSH, CDR2 LQKENI. This CDR3 has 14 amino acids. CDR3 in amino acids: CASSLTGGLETQYF. The CDR3, as DNA: TGTGCCAGCTCACTCACAGGGGGACTAGAGACCCAGTACTTC. Full variable domain (remainder filled in from reference TRBV18 and TRBJ2-5): NAGVMQNPRHLVRRRGQEARLRCSPMKGHSHVYWYRQLPEEGLKFMVYLQKENIIDESGMPKERFSAEFPKEGPSILRIQQVVRGDSAAYFCASSLTGGLETQYFGPGTRLLVL.

The chain carries TRBV4-1 and TRBJ1-4; D remains unclear. Trimming shortened V by 0 bases and J by 0 bases, and 14 bases separated the two germline ends. This CDR3 comprises 18 residues. Germline V lookup: CDR1 MGHRA, CDR2 YSYEKL. CDR3 nucleotide sequence: TGCGCCAGCAGCCAAGAGAGCTGGCGTATTGCAACTAATGAAAAACTGTTTTTT. Translated, it gives CASSQESWRIATNEKLFF.